These 26 T cell receptor beta chains were sequenced from one sample in a study of cytomegalovirus exposure and HLA in healthy donors. The PCR employed 60 Vbeta primers together with 13 Jbeta primers. Sequencing was performed with immunoSEQ multiplex PCR; in TCRdb, only in-frame clones are kept and a portion is missing. The sample holds about 91,000 clones. The sequencing input was PBMCs. These receptors came from a woman aged 25 to 39 in good health and CMV-seronegative.

Regarding this clone: Other nucleotide sequences in the sample specify the same CDR3. The rearrangement joins TRBV28 to TRBJ2-6, with 11 bases fitting TRBD1. This CDR3 has 19 amino acids. V shed 6 bases and J 0 bases; nucleotides not matched to a gene: 10. Germline V gene sequence: CDR1 MDHEN, CDR2 SYDVKM. CDR3 nucleotide sequence: TGTGCCAGCAGGGGCTGGACAGGGGGCCTCAACTCTGGGGCCAACGTCCTGACTTTC. This encodes CASRGWTGGLNSGANVLTF.

The rearrangement links TRBV6-5 to TRBJ1-2; D perhaps matches TRBD1 (5 bases). Germline V gives CDR1 MNHEY, CDR2 SVGAGI. Trimming left V 5 bases short and J 4 bases short, with 14 bases between. This CDR3 has 14 amino acids. The CDR3 DNA reads as TGTGCCAGCAGTCCAGGGCCGGGCCGCTATGGCTACACCTTC. It specifies CASSPGPGRYGYTF.

The chain uses TRBV7-8 and TRBJ1-1, with TRBD1 matching 7 bases. This CDR3 is 15 amino acids long. Trimming at V came to 4 bases and at J to 4 bases, leaving 9 bases not matched to a gene. Germline loops: CDR1 SGHVS, CDR2 FQNEAQ. The CDR3 reads CASSSGQVLGTEAFF. The CDR3 DNA reads as TGTGCCAGCAGCTCAGGACAGGTCTTGGGCACTGAAGCTTTCTTT.

This sequence joins TRBV7-9 and TRBJ1-1, with 7 bases matching TRBD1. J lost 5 bases, V lost 1 base, and 4 bases had no gene match. The germline V gene has CDR1 SEHNR and CDR2 FQNEAQ (reference sequence). The CDR3 sequence is 14 residues long. The CDR3 loop is CASSLDHRGTEAFF. Here the CDR3 DNA reads TGTGCCAGCAGCTTAGATCACAGGGGAACTGAAGCTTTCTTT.

The CDR3 sequence is CASSHAGGPGNEQFF. The DNA of the CDR3 is TGCGCCAGCAGCCATGCGGGAGGGCCAGGAAATGAGCAGTTCTTC. The gene calls are TRBV4-1 and TRBJ2-1, with TRBD2 identical over 9 bases. There are 15 residues in the CDR3. Germline CDR1 and CDR2: MGHRA and YSYEKL. Trimming removed 3 bases from V and 7 bases from J; junction bases left unmatched: 7.

The chain joins TRBV5-1 to TRBJ1-4, with D uncertain. The CDR3 totals 14 residues. Trimming removed 2 bases from V and 5 bases from J, with 10 bases in between. CDR1 and CDR2 from the germline V gene are SGHRS and YFSETQ. The CDR3 reads CASSFGGRNEKLFF. The CDR3 region has the DNA TGCGCCAGCAGCTTCGGCGGGAGGAATGAAAAACTGTTTTTT.

This chain links TRBV7-9 with TRBJ1-2; D is perhaps TRBD1 (6 bases). Germline assignment: CDR1 SEHNR and CDR2 FQNEAQ (reference sequence). Trimming took 5 bases from V and 2 from J, leaving 12 bases between them. CDR3 length: 14 amino acids. For the CDR3, the DNA is TGTGCCAGCAGCCCCGGGACACCGAACTATGGCTACACCTTC. Protein product: CASSPGTPNYGYTF.

V gene TRBV5-1 combines with J gene TRBJ2-5, with TRBD2 matching over 7 bases. The V segment lost 1 base and the J segment 5 bases; nucleotides outside the gene matches: 8. Germline V gene sequence: CDR1 SGHRS, CDR2 YFSETQ. CDR3 length: 15 residues. DNA of the CDR3: TGCGCCAGCAGCTTGACTAGCGTTAGCAGGGAGACCCAGTACTTC. Encoded protein: CASSLTSVSRETQYF.

The V and J genes are TRBV2 and TRBJ1-5; D is unclear. Germline V gives CDR1 SNHLY, CDR2 FYNNEI. Trimming cost V 4 bases and J 2 bases, with 12 bases left between them. The CDR3 contains 15 residues. The CDR3 sequence: CASSGMRGGNQPQHF. The CDR3 DNA follows: TGTGCCAGCAGTGGGATGCGGGGTGGCAATCAGCCCCAGCATTTT.

The chain uses TRBV30 and TRBJ2-5; a possible D gene is TRBD2 (6 bases). V lost 3 bases, J lost 1 base, and 12 bases lay in between. The germline V gene encodes CDR1 GTSNPN and CDR2 SVGIG (reference sequence). The CDR3 loop spans 14 amino acids. The CDR3 bases are TGTGCCTGGAGCTTCCAGGGACTCCAAGAGACCCAGTACTTC. This gives the protein CAWSFQGLQETQYF. The full variable domain, rest sourced from reference TRBV30 and TRBJ2-5, is SQTIHQWPATLVQPVGSPLSLECTVEGTSNPNLYWYRQAAGRGLQLLFYSVGIGQISSEVPQNLSASRPQDRQFILSSKKLLLSDSGFYLCAWSFQGLQETQYFGPGTRLLVL.

The chain employs TRBV28 and TRBJ2-5, with 7 positions matching TRBD2. From germline, CDR1 is MDHEN and CDR2 SYDVKM. J lost 2 bases, V lost 2 bases, and 5 bases had no gene match. The CDR3 covers 15 residues. This CDR3 reads CASSLPSGAQETQYF. The CDR3 DNA sequence: TGTGCCAGCAGTTTACCTAGCGGAGCGCAAGAGACCCAGTACTTC.

This chain connects TRBV13 to TRBJ2-3; 7 bases map to TRBD2. Germline CDR1 is PRHDT and CDR2 is FYEKMQ (reference sequence). The CDR3 covers 16 residues. V lost 0 bases and J lost 4; bases outside the gene matches: 7. CDR3 in amino acids: CASSLGAGVVADTQYF. The CDR3 nucleotides are TGTGCCAGCAGCTTAGGGGCGGGAGTAGTAGCAGATACGCAGTATTTT.

The chain couples TRBV28 to TRBJ1-4; weak D call: TRBD1 (5 bases). Trimming shortened V by 3 bases and J by 0 bases, and 11 bases separated the two germline ends. The CDR3 has 16 residues. Germline values: CDR1 MDHEN, CDR2 SYDVKM. This CDR3 reads CASSLTQGATNEKLFF. CDR3 DNA sequence: TGTGCCAGCAGTTTGACTCAGGGTGCAACTAATGAAAAACTGTTTTTT.

The J gene is TRBJ2-3, the V gene TRBV10-1, with 9 bases lining up with TRBD2. Trimming cost V 0 bases and J 5 bases; bases outside gene matches: 6. CDR1 and CDR2 (germline): WNHNN, SYGVQD (reference sequence). This CDR3 is built from 16 residues. The CDR3 nucleotides read TGCGCCAGCAGTGAGTCGATGAGTAGCGGGAGAGATACGCAGTATTTT. Its translation is CASSESMSSGRDTQYF.

V is TRBV27 and J is TRBJ1-3; 8 bases map to TRBD1. V dropped 6 bases and J dropped 1; count of bases not matched to a gene: 11. The CDR3 is made up of 17 amino acids. Germline-derived CDR1 and CDR2 are MNHEY and SMNVEV (reference sequence). The CDR3 sequence is CASRPGQVVRSGNTIYF. CDR3 coding DNA: TGTGCCAGCAGACCGGGACAGGTAGTGAGGTCTGGAAACACCATATATTTT.

The gene calls are TRBV5-1 and TRBJ2-7, with a possible D match to TRBD2 (8 bases). Germline V gene sequence: CDR1 SGHRS, CDR2 YFSETQ. V lost 1 base to trimming and J lost 2 bases, with 16 bases between them. The CDR3 has 16 amino acids. The CDR3 is CASSLRTGLAAYEQYF. The CDR3 DNA follows: TGCGCCAGCAGCTTGCGGACAGGACTAGCCGCCTACGAGCAGTACTTC.

The chain links TRBV6-5 to TRBJ1-5; D may be TRBD1 (5 bases). Trimming pared 5 bases from V and 4 bases from J, leaving 15 bases between. CDR1 is MNHEY and CDR2 is SVGAGI in the germline V gene. The length of the CDR3 is 15 residues. The chain's CDR3 is CASSRGRGGNQPQHF. As DNA, the CDR3 is TGTGCCAGCAGTCGTGGTAGGGGTGGTAATCAGCCCCAGCATTTT.

The chain uses TRBV2 and TRBJ1-2; a possible D gene is TRBD1 (6 bases). The CDR3 contains 13 residues. V lost 7 bases and J 4 bases, leaving 13 bases between the germline ends. Germline CDR1 SNHLY, CDR2 FYNNEI. CDR3 loop: CASNPDRGYGYTF. The CDR3 nucleotides read TGTGCCAGCAACCCGGACAGAGGCTATGGCTACACCTTC.

The chain couples TRBV19 to TRBJ1-3; the D is unclear. The CDR3 loop spans 14 amino acids. The V gene lost 7 bases and the J gene lost 8 bases, with 18 bases spanning the gap. Germline values: CDR1 LNHDA, CDR2 SQIVND (reference sequence). The CDR3 region has the DNA TGTGCCAGTAACCGTCGAAGGCTCGGGGACACCATATATTTT. It codes for CASNRRRLGDTIYF. The full variable domain, completed using reference TRBV19 and TRBJ1-3, is DGGITQSPKYLFRKEGQNVTLSCEQNLNHDAMYWYRQDPGQGLRLIYYSQIVNDFQKGDIAEGYSVSREKKESFPLTVTSAQKNPTAFYLCASNRRRLGDTIYFGEGSWLTVV.

The chain carries TRBV9 and TRBJ2-7; TRBD2 matches at 7 bases. Germline loops: CDR1 SGDLS, CDR2 YYNGEE. The CDR3 is 13 residues long. V dropped 3 bases and J dropped 5; count of bases not matched to a gene: 5. CDR3 region: CASSAGGIDEQYF. CDR3 coding DNA: TGTGCCAGCAGCGCGGGAGGCATCGACGAGCAGTACTTC.

The chain is built from TRBV6-5 and TRBJ1-3; no reliable D call. The CDR3 consists of 14 residues. Between the trimmed V and J ends, which lost 7 bases and 2 bases, there was a span of 12 bases. The germline gives CDR1 MNHEY, CDR2 SVGAGI. The CDR3 region is CASTPRGTGNTIYF. The CDR3 region has the DNA TGTGCCAGCACCCCTAGAGGGACTGGAAACACCATATATTTT.

V usage is TRBV10-3 and J usage is TRBJ1-1, with 7 bases lining up with TRBD1. The CDR3 runs to 15 residues. V lost 6 bases to trimming and J lost 0 bases; unmatched junction nucleotides: 7. CDR1 is ENHRY, CDR2 SYGVKD, per germline. In DNA form, the CDR3 reads TGTGCCATCAGCGCAACAGGGGAAATGAACACTGAAGCTTTCTTT. As protein: CAISATGEMNTEAFF.

The J gene is TRBJ1-1, the V gene TRBV6-5, with D tentatively TRBD1 (6 bases). The CDR3 runs to 14 residues. Trimming shortened V by 2 bases and J by 1 base, and 8 bases separated the two germline ends. Germline V lookup: CDR1 MNHEY, CDR2 SVGAGI. The CDR3 bases are TGTGCCAGCAGTTACACGGACAGGAACACTGAAGCTTTCTTT. Protein: CASSYTDRNTEAFF.

CDR3 in DNA: TGTGCCAGCAGCCGCGGACAGCAAGAGACCCAGTACTTC. This codes for CASSRGQQETQYF. The chain joins TRBV7-2 to TRBJ2-5; TRBD1 is a possible D gene (6 bases). CDR3 length: 13 residues. Trimming left V 5 bases short and J 2 bases short, with 9 bases between. CDR1 and CDR2 (germline): SGHTA, FQGNSA. The full variable domain, completed using reference TRBV7-2 and TRBJ2-5, is GAGVSQSPSNKVTEKGKDVELRCDPISGHTALYWYRQSLGQGLEFLIYFQGNSAPDKSGLPSDRFSAERTGGSVSTLTIQRTQQEDSAVYLCASSRGQQETQYFGPGTRLLVL.

Judged by frequency, this clone is medium-sized. V usage is TRBV19 and J usage is TRBJ1-1; TRBD1 matches at 9 bases. V trimming: 0 bases; J trimming: 4 bases; junction bases outside the gene matches: 6. The germline CDR1 and CDR2 sequences are LNHDA and SQIVND (reference sequence). CDR3 length equals 16 residues. The CDR3 loop reads CASSIEEGTGSTEAFF. The CDR3 bases are TGTGCCAGTAGTATAGAGGAAGGGACAGGGAGCACTGAAGCTTTCTTT.

This sequence joins TRBV11-3 and TRBJ2-1, with a weak D call TRBD1 (8 bases). V dropped 5 bases and J dropped 6 bases, with 20 bases sitting between them. In germline, CDR1 is SGHNT, CDR2 YENEEA. The CDR3 is 16 amino acids. In nucleotides, the CDR3 is TGTGCCAGCAGCAGAGGGGGGGACAGGTCTACCAATGAGCAGTTCTTC. It translates to CASSRGGDRSTNEQFF.